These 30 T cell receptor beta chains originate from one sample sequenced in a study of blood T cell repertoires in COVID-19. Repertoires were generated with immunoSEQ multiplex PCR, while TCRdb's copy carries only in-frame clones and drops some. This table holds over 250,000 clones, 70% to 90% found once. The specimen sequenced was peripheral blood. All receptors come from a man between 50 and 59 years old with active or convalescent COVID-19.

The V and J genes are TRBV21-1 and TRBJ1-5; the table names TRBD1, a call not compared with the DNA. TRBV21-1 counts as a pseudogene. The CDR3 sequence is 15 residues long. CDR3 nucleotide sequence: TGTGCCAGCAGCAAAGGGGACAGGGTCTGCCAGCCCCAGCATTTT. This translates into CASSKGDRVCQPQHF.

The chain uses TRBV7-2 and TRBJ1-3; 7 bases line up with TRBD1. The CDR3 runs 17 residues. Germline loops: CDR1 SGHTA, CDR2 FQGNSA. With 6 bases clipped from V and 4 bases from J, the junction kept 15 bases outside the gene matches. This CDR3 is CASSPRGWVGAGNTIYF. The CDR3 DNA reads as TGTGCCAGCAGTCCCAGGGGGTGGGTTGGCGCAGGAAACACCATATATTTT.

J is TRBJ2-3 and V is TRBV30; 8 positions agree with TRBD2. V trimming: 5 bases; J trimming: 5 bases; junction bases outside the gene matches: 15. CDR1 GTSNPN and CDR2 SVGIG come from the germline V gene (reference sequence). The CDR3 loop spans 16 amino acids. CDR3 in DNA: TGTGCCTGGGGGCGGCCTGAGCGGGAGTTTTTAGATACGCAGTATTTT. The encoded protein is CAWGRPEREFLDTQYF.

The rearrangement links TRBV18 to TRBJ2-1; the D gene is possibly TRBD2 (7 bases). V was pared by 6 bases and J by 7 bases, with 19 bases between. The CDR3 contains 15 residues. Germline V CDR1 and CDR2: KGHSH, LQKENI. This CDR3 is CASSGTRGGGNEQFF. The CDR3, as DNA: TGTGCCAGCTCCGGGACCCGGGGAGGGGGTAATGAGCAGTTCTTC.

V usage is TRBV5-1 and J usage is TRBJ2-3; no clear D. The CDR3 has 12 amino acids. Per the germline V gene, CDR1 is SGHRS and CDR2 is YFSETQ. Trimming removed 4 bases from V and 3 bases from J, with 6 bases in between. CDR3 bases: TGCGCCAGCAGCCCCCAGACAGATACGCAGTATTTT. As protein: CASSPQTDTQYF.

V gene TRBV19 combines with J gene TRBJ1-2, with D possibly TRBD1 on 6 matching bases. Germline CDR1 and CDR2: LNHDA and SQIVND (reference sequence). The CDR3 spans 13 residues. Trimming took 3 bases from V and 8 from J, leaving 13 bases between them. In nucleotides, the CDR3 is TGTGCCAGTAGTATGCCCTGGGGGCCGGGCTACACCTTC. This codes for CASSMPWGPGYTF.

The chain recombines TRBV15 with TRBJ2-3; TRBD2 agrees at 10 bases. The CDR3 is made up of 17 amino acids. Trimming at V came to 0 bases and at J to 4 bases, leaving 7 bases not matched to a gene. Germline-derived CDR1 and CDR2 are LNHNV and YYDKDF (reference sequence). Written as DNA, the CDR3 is TGTGCCACCAGCAGAGAAAGAGCGGGAGGGAGGGCAGATACGCAGTATTTT. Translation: CATSRERAGGRADTQYF. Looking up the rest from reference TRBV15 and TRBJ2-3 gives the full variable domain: DAMVIQNPRYQVTQFGKPVTLSCSQTLNHNVMYWYQQKSSQAPKLLFHYYDKDFNNEADTPDNFQSRRPNTSFCFLDIRSPGLGDTAMYLCATSRERAGGRADTQYFGPGTRLTVL.

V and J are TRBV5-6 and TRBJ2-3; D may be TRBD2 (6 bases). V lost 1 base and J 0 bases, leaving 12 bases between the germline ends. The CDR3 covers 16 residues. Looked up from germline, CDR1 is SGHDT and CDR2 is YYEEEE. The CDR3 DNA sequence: TGTGCCAGCAGCTTGTTGGTGGGAGGAAGCACAGATACGCAGTATTTT. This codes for CASSLLVGGSTDTQYF. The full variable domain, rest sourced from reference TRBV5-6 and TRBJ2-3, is DAGVTQSPTHLIKTRGQQVTLRCSPKSGHDTVSWYQQALGQGPQFIFQYYEEEERQRGNFPDRFSGHQFPNYSSELNVNALLLGDSALYLCASSLLVGGSTDTQYFGPGTRLTVL.

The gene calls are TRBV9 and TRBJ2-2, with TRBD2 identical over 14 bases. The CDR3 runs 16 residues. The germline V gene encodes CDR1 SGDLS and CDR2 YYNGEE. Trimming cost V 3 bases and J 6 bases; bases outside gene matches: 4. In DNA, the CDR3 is TGTGCCAGCAGCGCTGGGACTAGCGGGAGAGCCGGGGAGCTGTTTTTT. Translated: CASSAGTSGRAGELFF.

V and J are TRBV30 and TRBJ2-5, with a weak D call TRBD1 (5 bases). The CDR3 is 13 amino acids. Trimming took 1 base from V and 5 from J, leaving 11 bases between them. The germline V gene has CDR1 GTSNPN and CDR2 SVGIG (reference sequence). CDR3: CAWSGRGGETQYF. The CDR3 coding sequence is TGTGCCTGGAGTGGTAGGGGCGGCGAGACCCAGTACTTC.

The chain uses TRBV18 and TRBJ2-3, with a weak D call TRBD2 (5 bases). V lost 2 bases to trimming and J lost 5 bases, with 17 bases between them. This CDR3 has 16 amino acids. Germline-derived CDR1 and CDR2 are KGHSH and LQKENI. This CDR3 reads CASSPFLSGVGDTQYF. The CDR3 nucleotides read TGTGCCAGCTCACCATTTCTTTCCGGGGTTGGAGATACGCAGTATTTT.

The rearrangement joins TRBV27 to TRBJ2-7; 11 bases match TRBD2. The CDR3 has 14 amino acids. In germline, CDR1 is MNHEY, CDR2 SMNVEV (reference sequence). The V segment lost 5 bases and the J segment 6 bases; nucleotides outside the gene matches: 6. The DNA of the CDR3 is TGTGCCAGCAGTGGTAGCGGGAGGGCCCCCGAGCAGTACTTC. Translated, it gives CASSGSGRAPEQYF.

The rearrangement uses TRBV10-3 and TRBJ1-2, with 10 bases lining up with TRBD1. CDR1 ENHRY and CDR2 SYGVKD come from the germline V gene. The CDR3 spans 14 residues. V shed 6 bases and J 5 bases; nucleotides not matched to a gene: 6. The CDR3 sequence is CAISEGGQGYGYTF. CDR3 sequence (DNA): TGTGCCATCAGCGAAGGGGGACAGGGGTATGGCTACACCTTC.

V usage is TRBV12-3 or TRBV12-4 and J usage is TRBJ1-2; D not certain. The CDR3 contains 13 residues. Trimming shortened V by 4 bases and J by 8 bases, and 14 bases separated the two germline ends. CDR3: CASSSRSRGGYTF. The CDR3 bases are TGTGCCAGCAGTTCCCGTTCCCGCGGGGGCTACACCTTC.

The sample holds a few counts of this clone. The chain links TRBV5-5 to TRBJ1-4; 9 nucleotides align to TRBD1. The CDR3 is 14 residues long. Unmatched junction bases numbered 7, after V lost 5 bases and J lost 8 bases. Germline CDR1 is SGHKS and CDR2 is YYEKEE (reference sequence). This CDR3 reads CASSGGDRAEKLFF. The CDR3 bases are TGTGCCAGCAGTGGCGGGGACAGGGCGGAAAAACTGTTTTTT. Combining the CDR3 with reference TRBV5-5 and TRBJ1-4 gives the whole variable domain DAGVTQSPTHLIKTRGQQVTLRCSPISGHKSVSWYQQVLGQGPQFIFQYYEKEERGRGNFPDRFSARQFPNYSSELNVNALLLGDSALYLCASSGGDRAEKLFFGSGTQLSVL.

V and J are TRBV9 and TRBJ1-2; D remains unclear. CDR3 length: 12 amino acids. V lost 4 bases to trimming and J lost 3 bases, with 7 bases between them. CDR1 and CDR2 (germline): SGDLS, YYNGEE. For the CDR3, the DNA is TGTGCCAGCAGCCCCTCTGACTATGGCTACACCTTC. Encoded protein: CASSPSDYGYTF. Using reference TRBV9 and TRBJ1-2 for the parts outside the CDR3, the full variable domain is DSGVTQTPKHLITATGQRVTLRCSPRSGDLSVYWYQQSLDQGLQFLIQYYNGEERAKGNILERFSAQQFPDLHSELNLSSLELGDSALYFCASSPSDYGYTFGSGTRLTVV.

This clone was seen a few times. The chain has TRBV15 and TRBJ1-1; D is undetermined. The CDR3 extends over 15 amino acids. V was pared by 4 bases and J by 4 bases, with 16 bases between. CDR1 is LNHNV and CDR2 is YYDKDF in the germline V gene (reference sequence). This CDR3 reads CATSTPLRPGTEAFF. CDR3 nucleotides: TGTGCCACCAGCACCCCTCTTCGGCCGGGCACTGAAGCTTTCTTT.

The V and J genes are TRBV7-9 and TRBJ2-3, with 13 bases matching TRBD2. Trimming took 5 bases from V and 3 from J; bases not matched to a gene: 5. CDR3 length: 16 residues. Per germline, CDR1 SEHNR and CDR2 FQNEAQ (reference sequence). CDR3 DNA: TGTGCCAGCAGCCGATTGGGACTAGCGGGAACAGATACGCAGTATTTT. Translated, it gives CASSRLGLAGTDTQYF.

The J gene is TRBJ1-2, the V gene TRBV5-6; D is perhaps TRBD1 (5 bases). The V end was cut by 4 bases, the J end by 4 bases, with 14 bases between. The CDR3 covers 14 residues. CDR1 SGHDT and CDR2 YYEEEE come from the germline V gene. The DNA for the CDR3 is TGTGCCAGCAGCCTACGTGACAGAGGCTATGGCTACACCTTC. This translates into CASSLRDRGYGYTF.

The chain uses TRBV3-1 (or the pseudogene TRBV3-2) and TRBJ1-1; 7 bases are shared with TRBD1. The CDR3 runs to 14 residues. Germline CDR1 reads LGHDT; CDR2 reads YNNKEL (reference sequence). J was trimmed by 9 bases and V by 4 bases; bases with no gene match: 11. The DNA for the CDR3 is TGTGCCAGCAGCCCCCGACAGGGAAGGGAGAAAGCTTTCTTT. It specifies CASSPRQGREKAFF.

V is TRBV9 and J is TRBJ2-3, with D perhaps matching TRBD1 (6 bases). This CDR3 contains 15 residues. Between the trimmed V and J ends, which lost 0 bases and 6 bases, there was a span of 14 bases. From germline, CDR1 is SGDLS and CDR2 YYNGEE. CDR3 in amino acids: CASSVEGTQGDTQYF. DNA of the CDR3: TGTGCCAGCAGCGTAGAGGGCACCCAGGGGGATACGCAGTATTTT.

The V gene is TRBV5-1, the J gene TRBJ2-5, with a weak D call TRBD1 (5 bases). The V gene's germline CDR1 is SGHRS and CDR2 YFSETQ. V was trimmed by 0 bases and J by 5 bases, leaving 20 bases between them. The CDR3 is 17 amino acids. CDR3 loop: CASSLVAQGRVGETQYF. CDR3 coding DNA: TGCGCCAGCAGCTTGGTGGCTCAAGGCAGGGTCGGGGAGACCCAGTACTTC.

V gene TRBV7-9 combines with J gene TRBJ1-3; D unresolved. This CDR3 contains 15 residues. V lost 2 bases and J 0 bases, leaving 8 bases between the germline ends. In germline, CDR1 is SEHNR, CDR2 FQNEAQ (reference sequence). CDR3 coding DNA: TGTGCCAGCAGCTTAAACAGACACTCTGGAAACACCATATATTTT. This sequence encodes CASSLNRHSGNTIYF.

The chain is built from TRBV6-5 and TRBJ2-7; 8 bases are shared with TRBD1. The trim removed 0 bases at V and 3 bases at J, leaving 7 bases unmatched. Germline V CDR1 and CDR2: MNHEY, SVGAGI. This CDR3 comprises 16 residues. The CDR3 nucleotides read TGTGCCAGCAGTTACTCGAACCAGGGGGCCTTCTACGAGCAGTACTTC. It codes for CASSYSNQGAFYEQYF.

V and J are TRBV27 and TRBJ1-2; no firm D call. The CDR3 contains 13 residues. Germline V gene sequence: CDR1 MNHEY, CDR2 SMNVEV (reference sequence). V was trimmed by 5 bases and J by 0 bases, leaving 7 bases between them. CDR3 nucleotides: TGTGCCAGCAGTCCCGGTTCTAACTATGGCTACACCTTC. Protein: CASSPGSNYGYTF.

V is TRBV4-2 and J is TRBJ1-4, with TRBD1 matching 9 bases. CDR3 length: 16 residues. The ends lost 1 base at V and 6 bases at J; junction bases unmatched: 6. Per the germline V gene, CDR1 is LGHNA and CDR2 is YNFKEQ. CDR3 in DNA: TGTGCCAGCAGCCAAGGGCCCACAGGGGGCGATGAAAAACTGTTTTTT. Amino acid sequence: CASSQGPTGGDEKLFF.

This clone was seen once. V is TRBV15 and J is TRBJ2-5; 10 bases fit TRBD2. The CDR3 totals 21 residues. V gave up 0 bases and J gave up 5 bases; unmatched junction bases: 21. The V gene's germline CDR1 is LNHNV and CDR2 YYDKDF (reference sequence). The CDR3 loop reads CATSRDSAGTSTSGKRETQYF. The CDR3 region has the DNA TGTGCCACCAGCAGAGATTCGGCAGGGACATCTACTAGCGGGAAACGTGAGACCCAGTACTTC. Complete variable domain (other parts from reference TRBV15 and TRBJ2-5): DAMVIQNPRYQVTQFGKPVTLSCSQTLNHNVMYWYQQKSSQAPKLLFHYYDKDFNNEADTPDNFQSRRPNTSFCFLDIRSPGLGDTAMYLCATSRDSAGTSTSGKRETQYFGPGTRLLVL.

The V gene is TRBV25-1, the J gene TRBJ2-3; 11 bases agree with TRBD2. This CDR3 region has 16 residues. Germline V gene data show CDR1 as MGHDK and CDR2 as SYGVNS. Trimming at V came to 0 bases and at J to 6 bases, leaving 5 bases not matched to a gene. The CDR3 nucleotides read TGTGCCAGCAGTGAATATGTAGCGGGAGGGCCGGATACGCAGTATTTT. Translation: CASSEYVAGGPDTQYF.

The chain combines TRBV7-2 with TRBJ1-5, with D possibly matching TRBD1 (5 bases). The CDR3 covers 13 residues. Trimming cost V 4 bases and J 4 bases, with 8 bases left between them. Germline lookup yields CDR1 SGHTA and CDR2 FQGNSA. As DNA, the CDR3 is TGTGCCAGCAGCTCGGGGGTTAATCAGCCCCAGCATTTT. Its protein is CASSSGVNQPQHF.

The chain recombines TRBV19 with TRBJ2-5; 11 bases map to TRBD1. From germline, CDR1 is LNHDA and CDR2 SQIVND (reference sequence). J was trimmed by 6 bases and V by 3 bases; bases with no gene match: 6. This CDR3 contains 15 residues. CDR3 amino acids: CASSMRTGGVKTQYF. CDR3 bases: TGTGCCAGTAGTATGAGGACAGGGGGCGTGAAGACCCAGTACTTC.